This T cell receptor (beta chain) was observed in a study of blood T cell repertoires in COVID-19. Libraries were prepared by immunoSEQ multiplex PCR; TCRdb keeps only in-frame clonotypes and omits some of them. Of hundreds of thousands of clones in the sample, 82% were seen once. Germline CDR1 and CDR2: SGHTA and FQGNSA. Germline trimming cut 10 bases from V and 1 base from J; bases unmatched to any gene: 7. The CDR3 has 14 amino acids. The specimen sequenced was peripheral blood. The V gene is TRBV7-2, the J gene TRBJ1-5; 7 nucleotides align to TRBD1. The receptor comes from a woman older than 75 with acute or convalescent COVID-19. The CDR3 spells CATSTGISNQPQHF. In DNA, the CDR3 is TGTGCCACCTCGACAGGGATCAGCAATCAGCCCCAGCATTTT. The full variable domain, in which reference TRBV7-2 and TRBJ1-5 provide the parts outside the CDR3, is GAGVSQSPSNKVTEKGKDVELRCDPISGHTALYWYRQSLGQGLEFLIYFQGNSAPDKSGLPSDRFSAERTGGSVSTLTIQRTQQEDSAVYLCATSTGISNQPQHFGDGTRLSIL.